The clone carrying this TCR beta chain was counted once. What it binds is unknown. This sample is part of a study of cytomegalovirus exposure and HLA in healthy donors. Background on the study: A prior analysis found about 120 million unique TCR beta sequences from 150 million to 200 million T cells.

13 Jbeta primers and 60 Vbeta primers were used for the PCR. Only in-frame clones appear in the TCRdb table, and some are missing; sequencing was by immunoSEQ multiplex PCR. The data hold approximately 190,000 clones, with approximately 85% observed a single time. Whole-study results and caveats: The presence/absence work took it that sequencing depth was about the same across donors. Follow-up analysis seemed to connect common viral pathogens with several of the most significant clusters identified.

Participants comprised healthy donors of bone marrow. Trimming pared 6 bases from V and 10 bases from J, leaving 22 bases between. The germline gives CDR1 SGHDN, CDR2 FVKESK. The CDR3 length is 15 residues. The sequence came from a woman aged 18-35 years in good health and CMV-seronegative. The source material was PBMCs. The J gene is TRBJ2-1, the V gene TRBV14; a weak D match, TRBD2 (6 bases). CDR3 in DNA: TGTGCCAGCAGGGCCGGCGGGGAGGCCTCTGGGGAGCAGTTCTTC. The encoded protein is CASRAGGEASGEQFF. The variable domain in full, with the rest retrieved from reference TRBV14 and TRBJ2-1, is EAGVTQFPSHSVIEKGQTVTLRCDPISGHDNLYWYRRVMGKEIKFLLHFVKESKQDESGMPNNRFLAERTGGTYSTLKVQPAELEDSGVYFCASRAGGEASGEQFFGPGTRLTVL.